This TCR beta chain was recovered during a study of T cell responses to AZD1222 COVID-19 vaccine. Overall study results and limits: Following two doses of AZD1222, Spike-specific TCR breadth and depth rose. Only a handful of AZD1222 recipients, several in all, had baseline seropositivity.

The germline gives CDR1 SGHVS, CDR2 FNYEAQ. CDR3 size: 14 residues. Trimming cost V 5 bases and J 5 bases, with 16 bases left between them. As to this clone: Its antigen is still unknown.

Clones were sequenced by immunoSEQ multiplex PCR, and TCRdb holds only the in-frame ones, with some missing. This table holds roughly 130,000 clones, approximately 86% found once. The sequencing here drew on peripheral blood, taken on day 0 of AZD1222 vaccination. The clonotype comes from an adult in good health. The chain couples TRBV7-6 to TRBJ2-7; D not resolved. CDR3 DNA: TGTGCCAGCAGCCCACAAGGCACGAGCCACGAGCAGTACTTC. The encoded protein is CASSPQGTSHEQYF.